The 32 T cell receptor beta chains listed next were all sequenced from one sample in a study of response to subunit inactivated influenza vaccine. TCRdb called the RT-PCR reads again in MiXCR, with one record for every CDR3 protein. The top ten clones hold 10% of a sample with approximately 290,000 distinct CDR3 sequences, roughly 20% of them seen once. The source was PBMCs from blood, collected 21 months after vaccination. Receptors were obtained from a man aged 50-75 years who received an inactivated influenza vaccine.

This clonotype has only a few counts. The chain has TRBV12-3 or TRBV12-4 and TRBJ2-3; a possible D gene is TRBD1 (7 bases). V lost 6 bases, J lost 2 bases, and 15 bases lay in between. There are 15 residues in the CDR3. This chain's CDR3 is CASSSQGTLTDTQYF. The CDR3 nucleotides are TGTGCCAGCAGCTCACAGGGGACTCTCACAGATACGCAGTATTTT.

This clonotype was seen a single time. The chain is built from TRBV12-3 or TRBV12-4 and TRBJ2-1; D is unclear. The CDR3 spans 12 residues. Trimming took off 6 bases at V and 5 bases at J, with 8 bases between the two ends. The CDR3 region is CASSYRNNEQFF. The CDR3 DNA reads TGTGCCAGCAGCTACAGAAACAATGAGCAGTTCTTC.

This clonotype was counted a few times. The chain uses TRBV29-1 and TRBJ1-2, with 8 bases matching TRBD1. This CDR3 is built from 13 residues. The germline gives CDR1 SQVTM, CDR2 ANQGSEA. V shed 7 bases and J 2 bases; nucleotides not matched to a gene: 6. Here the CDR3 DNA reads TGCAGCGCAGGACAGGGACCGAACTATGGCTACACCTTC. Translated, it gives CSAGQGPNYGYTF.

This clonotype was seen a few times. CDR3 region: CSVVVRYLEQFF. Written as DNA, the CDR3 is TGCAGCGTTGTGGTCAGGTATTTGGAGCAGTTCTTC. This chain joins TRBV29-1 and TRBJ2-1; D is unresolved. Between the trimmed V and J ends, which lost 4 bases and 10 bases, there was a span of 14 bases. CDR1 and CDR2 from the germline V gene are SQVTM and ANQGSEA. The CDR3 sequence is 12 residues long.

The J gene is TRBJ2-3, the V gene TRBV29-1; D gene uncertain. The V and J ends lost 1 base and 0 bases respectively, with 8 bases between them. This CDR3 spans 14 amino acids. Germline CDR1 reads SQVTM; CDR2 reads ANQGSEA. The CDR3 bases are TGCAGCGTTGAAGGAATAACTAGCACAGATACGCAGTATTTT. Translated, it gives CSVEGITSTDTQYF.

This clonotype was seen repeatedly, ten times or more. The CDR3 region is CASSLSGVEIVKTEAFF. For the CDR3, the DNA is TGTGCCAGCAGTCTCTCAGGGGTCGAAATAGTAAAGACTGAAGCTTTCTTT. The chain has TRBV12-3 or TRBV12-4 and TRBJ1-1; the D gene is possibly TRBD1 (6 bases). This CDR3 has 17 residues. Deletions cut 5 bases from V and 5 bases from J, with 24 bases between.

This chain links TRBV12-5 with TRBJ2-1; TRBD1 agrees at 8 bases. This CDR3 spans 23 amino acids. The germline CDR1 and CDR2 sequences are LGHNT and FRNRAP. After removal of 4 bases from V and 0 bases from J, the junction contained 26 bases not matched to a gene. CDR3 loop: CASGSVVTGIRGRWGDSYNEQFF. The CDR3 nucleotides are TGTGCTAGTGGTTCGGTAGTAACAGGGATCAGGGGGCGATGGGGCGACTCCTACAATGAGCAGTTCTTC. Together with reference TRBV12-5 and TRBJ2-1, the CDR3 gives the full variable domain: DARVTQTPRHKVTEMGQEVTMRCQPILGHNTVFWYRQTMMQGLELLAYFRNRAPLDDSGMPKDRFSAEMPDATLATLKIQPSEPRDSAVYFCASGSVVTGIRGRWGDSYNEQFFGPGTRLTVL.

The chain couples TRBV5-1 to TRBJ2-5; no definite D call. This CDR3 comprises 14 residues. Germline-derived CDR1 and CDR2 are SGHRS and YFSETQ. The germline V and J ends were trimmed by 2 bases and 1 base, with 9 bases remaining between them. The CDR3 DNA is TGCGCCAGCAGCTTTGCGGCAGCCCAAGAGACCCAGTACTTC. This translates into CASSFAAAQETQYF.

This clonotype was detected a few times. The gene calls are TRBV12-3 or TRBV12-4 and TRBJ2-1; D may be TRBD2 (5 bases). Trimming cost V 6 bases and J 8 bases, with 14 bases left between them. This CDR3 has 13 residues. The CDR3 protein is CASSPPGVHEQFF. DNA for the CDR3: TGTGCCAGCAGCCCCCCCGGGGTCCATGAGCAGTTCTTC.

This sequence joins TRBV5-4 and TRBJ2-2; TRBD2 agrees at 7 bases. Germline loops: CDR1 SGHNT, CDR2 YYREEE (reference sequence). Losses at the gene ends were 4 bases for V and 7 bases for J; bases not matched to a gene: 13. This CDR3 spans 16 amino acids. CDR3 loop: CASSRLGGSGFGELFF. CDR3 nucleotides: TGTGCCAGCAGCCGACTCGGGGGGTCGGGGTTCGGGGAGCTGTTTTTT.

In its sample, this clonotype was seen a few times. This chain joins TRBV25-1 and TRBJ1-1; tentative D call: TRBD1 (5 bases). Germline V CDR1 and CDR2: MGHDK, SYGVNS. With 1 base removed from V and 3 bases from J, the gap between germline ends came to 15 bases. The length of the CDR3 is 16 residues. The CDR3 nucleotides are TGTGCCAGCAGTGAATGGGGTGAGGGGTCGGACACTGAAGCTTTCTTT. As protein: CASSEWGEGSDTEAFF.

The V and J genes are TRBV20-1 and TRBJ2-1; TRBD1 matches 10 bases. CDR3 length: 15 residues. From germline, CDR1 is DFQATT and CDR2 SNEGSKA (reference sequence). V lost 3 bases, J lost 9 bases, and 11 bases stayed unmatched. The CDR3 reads CSASVRSGTGAEQFF. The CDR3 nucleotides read TGCAGTGCTAGTGTACGCTCCGGGACAGGGGCTGAGCAGTTCTTC.

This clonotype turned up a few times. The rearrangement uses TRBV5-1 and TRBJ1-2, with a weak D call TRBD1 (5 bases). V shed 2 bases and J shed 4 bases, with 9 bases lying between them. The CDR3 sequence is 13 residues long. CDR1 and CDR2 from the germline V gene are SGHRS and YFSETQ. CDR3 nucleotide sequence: TGCGCCAGCAGCTTTTCAGGGAGCTATGGCTACACCTTC. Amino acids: CASSFSGSYGYTF.

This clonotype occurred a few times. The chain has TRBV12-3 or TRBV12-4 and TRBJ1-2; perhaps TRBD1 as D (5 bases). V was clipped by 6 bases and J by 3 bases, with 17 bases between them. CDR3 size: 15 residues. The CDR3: CASSEPGATDYGYTF. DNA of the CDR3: TGTGCCAGCAGCGAACCCGGGGCAACCGACTATGGCTACACCTTC.

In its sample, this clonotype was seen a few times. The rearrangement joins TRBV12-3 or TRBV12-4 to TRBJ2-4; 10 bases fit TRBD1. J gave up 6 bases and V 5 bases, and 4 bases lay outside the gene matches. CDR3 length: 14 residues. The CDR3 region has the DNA TGTGCCAGCAGTCCTAGGACAGGGGGAAACATTCAGTACTTC. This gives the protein CASSPRTGGNIQYF.

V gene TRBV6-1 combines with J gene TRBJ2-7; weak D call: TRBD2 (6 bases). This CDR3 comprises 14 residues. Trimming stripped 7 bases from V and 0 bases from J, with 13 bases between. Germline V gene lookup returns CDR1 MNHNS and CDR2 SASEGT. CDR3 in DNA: TGTGCCAGCAACCCTAGCGTCCGCTCCTACGAGCAGTACTTC. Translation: CASNPSVRSYEQYF.

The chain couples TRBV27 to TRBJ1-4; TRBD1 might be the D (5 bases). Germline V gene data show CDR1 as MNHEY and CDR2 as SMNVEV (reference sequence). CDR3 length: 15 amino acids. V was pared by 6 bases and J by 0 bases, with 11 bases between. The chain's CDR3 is CASSLGGTTNEKLFF. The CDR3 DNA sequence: TGTGCCAGCAGCCTTGGGGGGACAACTAATGAAAAACTGTTTTTT.

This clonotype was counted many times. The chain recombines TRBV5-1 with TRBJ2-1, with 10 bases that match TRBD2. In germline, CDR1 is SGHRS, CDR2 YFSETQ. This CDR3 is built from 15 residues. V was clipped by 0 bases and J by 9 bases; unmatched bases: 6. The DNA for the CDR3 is TGCGCCAGCAGCTTGGCAGCGGGGGGGCTTGGTGAGCAGTTCTTC. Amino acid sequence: CASSLAAGGLGEQFF.

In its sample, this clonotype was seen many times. This CDR3 is CSVENEQFF. CDR3 in DNA: TGCAGCGTTGAAAATGAGCAGTTCTTC. This chain uses TRBV29-1 with TRBJ2-1; D gene unclear. Germline V CDR1 and CDR2: SQVTM, ANQGSEA. CDR3 length equals 9 residues. V gave up 2 bases and J gave up 7 bases, with 0 bases separating them.

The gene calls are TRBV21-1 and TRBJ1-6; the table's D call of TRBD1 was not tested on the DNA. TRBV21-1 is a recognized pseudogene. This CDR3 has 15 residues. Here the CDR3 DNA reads TGTGCCAGCAGCAAGAGGACAGGGGACATTTCACCCCTCCACTTT. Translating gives CASSKRTGDISPLHF.

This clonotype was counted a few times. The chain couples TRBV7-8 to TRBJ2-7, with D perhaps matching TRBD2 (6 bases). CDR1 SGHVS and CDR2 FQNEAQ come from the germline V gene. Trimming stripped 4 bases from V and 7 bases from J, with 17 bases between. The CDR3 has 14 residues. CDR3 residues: CASSSLADPFEQYF. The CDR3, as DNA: TGTGCCAGCAGCTCCTTAGCGGACCCTTTTGAGCAGTACTTC. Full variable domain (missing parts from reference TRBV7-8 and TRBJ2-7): GAGVSQSPRYKVAKRGQDVALRCDPISGHVSLFWYQQALGQGPEFLTYFQNEAQLDKSGLPSDRFFAERPEGSVSTLKIQRTQQEDSAVYLCASSSLADPFEQYFGPGTRLTVT.

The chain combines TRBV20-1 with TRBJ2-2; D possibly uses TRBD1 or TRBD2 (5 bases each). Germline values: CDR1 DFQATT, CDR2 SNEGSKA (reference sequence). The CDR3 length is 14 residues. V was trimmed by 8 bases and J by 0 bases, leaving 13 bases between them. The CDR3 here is CSPFRGANTGELFF. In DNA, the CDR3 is TGCAGTCCCTTTAGGGGAGCGAACACCGGGGAGCTGTTTTTT.

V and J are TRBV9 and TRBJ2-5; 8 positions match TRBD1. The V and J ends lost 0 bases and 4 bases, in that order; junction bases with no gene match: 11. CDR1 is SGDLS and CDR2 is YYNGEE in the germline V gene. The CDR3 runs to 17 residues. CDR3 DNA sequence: TGTGCCAGCAGCGTAGGACATGGACAGGGAAAAGTAGAGACCCAGTACTTC. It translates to CASSVGHGQGKVETQYF.

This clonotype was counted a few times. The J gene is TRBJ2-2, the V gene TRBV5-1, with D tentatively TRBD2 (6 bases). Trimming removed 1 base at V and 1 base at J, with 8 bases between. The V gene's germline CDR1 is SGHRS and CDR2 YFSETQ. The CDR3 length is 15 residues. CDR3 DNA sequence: TGCGCCAGCAGCTTGACCGGGAGGAACACCGGGGAGCTGTTTTTT. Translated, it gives CASSLTGRNTGELFF.

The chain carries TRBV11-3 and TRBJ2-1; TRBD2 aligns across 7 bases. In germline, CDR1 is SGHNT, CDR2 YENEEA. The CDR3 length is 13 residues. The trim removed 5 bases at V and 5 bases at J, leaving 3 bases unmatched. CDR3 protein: CASSPSGHNEQFF. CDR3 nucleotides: TGTGCCAGCAGCCCTAGCGGCCACAATGAGCAGTTCTTC.

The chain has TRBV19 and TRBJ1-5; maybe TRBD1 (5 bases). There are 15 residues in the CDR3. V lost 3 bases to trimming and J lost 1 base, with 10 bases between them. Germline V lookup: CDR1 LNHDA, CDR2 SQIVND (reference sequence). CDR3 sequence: CASSIWDSSNQPQHF. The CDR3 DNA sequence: TGTGCCAGTAGTATTTGGGACTCCAGCAATCAGCCCCAGCATTTT.

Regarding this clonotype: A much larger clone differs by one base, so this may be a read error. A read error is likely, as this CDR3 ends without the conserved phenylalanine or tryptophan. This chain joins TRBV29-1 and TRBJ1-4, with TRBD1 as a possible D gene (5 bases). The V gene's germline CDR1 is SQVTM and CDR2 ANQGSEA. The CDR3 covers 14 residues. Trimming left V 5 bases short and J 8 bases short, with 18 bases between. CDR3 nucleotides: TGCAGCGTTCAACCCGGCAGGGAGGGAGAAAAACTGTTTTCT. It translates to CSVQPGREGEKLFS.

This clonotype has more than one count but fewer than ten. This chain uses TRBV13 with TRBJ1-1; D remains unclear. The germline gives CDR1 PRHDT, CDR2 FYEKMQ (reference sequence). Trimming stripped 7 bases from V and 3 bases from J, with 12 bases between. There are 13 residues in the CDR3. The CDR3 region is CASNLGTDTEAFF. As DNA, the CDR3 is TGTGCCAGCAATTTGGGTACGGACACTGAAGCTTTCTTT.

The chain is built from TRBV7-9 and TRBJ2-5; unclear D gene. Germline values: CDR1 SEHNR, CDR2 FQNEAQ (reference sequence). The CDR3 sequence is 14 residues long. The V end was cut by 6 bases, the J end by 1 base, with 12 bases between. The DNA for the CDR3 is TGTGCCAGCAGTTCTGGTCCGATCCAAGAGACCCAGTACTTC. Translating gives CASSSGPIQETQYF.

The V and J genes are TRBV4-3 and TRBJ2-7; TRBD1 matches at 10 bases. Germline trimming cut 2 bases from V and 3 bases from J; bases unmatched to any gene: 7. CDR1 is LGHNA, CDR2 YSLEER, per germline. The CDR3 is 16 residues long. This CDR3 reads CASSQLPGQGIYEQYF. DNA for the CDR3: TGCGCCAGCAGCCAACTCCCGGGACAGGGGATCTACGAGCAGTACTTC.

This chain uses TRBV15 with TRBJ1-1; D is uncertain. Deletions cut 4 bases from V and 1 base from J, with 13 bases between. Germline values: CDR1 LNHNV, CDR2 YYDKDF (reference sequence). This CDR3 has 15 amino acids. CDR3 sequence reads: CATSIVLAGNTEAFF. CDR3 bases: TGTGCCACCAGCATAGTGTTGGCGGGGAACACTGAAGCTTTCTTT.

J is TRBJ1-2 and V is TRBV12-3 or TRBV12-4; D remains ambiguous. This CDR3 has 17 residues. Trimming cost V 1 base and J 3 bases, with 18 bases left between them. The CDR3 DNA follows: TGTGCCAGCAGTTTAGGGCCAGTGGGGTGGCGCGACTATGGCTACACCTTC. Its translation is CASSLGPVGWRDYGYTF.